A single count supports the clone carrying this T cell receptor beta chain. Its antigen is as yet unknown. Researchers ran the PCR with 60 Vbeta and 13 Jbeta primers. Profiling relied on immunoSEQ multiplex PCR, and the TCRdb table lists in-frame clones only, not all of them. The sample contains roughly 74,000 clones, around 76% of which appear only once. This sample is part of a study of cytomegalovirus exposure and HLA in healthy donors. Study-wide findings and caveats: Cytomegalovirus status was reportedly diagnosed by the classifier with high sensitivity and specificity.

In germline, CDR1 is SGHNT, CDR2 YYREEE (reference sequence). V lost 3 bases to trimming and J lost 7 bases, with 11 bases between them. This CDR3 spans 13 amino acids. The sequenced material came from PBMCs. This TCR derives from a man aged 40-50 years in good health and CMV-seronegative. V gene TRBV5-4 combines with J gene TRBJ2-1, with no clear D. CDR3 loop: CASSSPYRNEQFF. CDR3 DNA sequence: TGTGCCAGCAGCTCCCCCTATCGAAATGAGCAGTTCTTC.